This T cell receptor (beta chain) is drawn from a study of CD8 T cells in Susac syndrome. Purification of the CD8+ and CD4+ T cells relied on negative isolation, and TEMRA cells underwent FACS enrichment. Random hexamers primed reverse transcription of about 0.45 to 1 ug RNA. TCR beta CDR3 was amplified by immunoSEQ covering 54 Vbeta and 13 Jbeta. TCRdb reprocessed the immunoSEQ multiplex PCR reads via MiXCR and lists one record per CDR3 protein. The sample includes hundreds of thousands of distinct CDR3 sequences, about 85% seen only once; the top ten take about 0.12%. This clonotype was found a few times. Trimming left V 0 bases short and J 3 bases short, with 6 bases between. CDR1 and CDR2 (germline): SGHNT, YENEEA. CDR3 length: 13 residues.

This receptor was obtained from a human donor with multiple sclerosis. Sequencing was done on a sample of CD8+ T cells from PBMCs. The chain uses TRBV11-3 and TRBJ2-7; weak D call: TRBD1 (5 bases). DNA of the CDR3: TGTGCCAGCAGCTTAGATCAGGGCTACGAGCAGTACTTC. Translating it yields CASSLDQGYEQYF.